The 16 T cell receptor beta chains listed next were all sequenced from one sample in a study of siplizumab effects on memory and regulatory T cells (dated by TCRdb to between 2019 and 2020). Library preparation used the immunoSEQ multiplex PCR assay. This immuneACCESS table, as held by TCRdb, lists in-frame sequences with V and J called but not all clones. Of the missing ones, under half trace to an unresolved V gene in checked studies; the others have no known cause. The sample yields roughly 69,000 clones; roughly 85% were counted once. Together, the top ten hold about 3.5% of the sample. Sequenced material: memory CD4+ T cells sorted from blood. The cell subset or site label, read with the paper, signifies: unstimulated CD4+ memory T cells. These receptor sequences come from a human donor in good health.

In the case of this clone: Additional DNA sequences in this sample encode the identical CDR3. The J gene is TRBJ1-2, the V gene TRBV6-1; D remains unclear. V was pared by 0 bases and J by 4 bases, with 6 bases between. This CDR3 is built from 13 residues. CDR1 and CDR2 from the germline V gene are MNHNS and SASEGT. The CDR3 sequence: CASSEAGGYGYTF. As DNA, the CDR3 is TGTGCCAGCAGTGAAGCGGGCGGCTATGGCTACACCTTC.

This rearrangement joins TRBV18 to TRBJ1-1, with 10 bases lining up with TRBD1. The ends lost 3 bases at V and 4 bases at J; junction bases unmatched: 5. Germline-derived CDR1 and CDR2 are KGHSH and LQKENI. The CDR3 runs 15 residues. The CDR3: CASSPGQGDITEAFF. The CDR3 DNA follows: TGTGCCAGCTCACCCGGACAGGGGGATATCACTGAAGCTTTCTTT.

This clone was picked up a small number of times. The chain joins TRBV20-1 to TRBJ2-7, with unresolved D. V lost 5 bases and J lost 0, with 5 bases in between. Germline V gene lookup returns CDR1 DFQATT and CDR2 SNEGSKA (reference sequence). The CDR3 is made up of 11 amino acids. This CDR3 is CSAPYSYEQYF. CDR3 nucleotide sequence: TGCAGTGCTCCTTACTCCTACGAGCAGTACTTC.

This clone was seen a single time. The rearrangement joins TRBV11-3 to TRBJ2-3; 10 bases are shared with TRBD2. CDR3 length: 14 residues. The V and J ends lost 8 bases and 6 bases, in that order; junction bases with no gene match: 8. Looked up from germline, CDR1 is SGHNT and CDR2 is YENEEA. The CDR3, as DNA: TGTGCCAGCGGAGCGGGAGGGAGTTCCGATACGCAGTATTTT. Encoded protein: CASGAGGSSDTQYF.

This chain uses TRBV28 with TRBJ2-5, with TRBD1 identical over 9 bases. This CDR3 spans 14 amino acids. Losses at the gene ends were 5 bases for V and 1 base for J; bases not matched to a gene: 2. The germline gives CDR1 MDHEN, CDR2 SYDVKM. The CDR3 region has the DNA TGTGCCAGCAGTAACAGGGGGCGCCAAGAGACCCAGTACTTC. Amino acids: CASSNRGRQETQYF.

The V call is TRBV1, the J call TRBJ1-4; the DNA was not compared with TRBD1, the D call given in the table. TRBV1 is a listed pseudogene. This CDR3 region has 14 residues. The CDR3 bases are TGCACCAGCAACACGACAGGAACTAATGAAAAACTGTTTTTT. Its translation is CTSNTTGTNEKLFF.

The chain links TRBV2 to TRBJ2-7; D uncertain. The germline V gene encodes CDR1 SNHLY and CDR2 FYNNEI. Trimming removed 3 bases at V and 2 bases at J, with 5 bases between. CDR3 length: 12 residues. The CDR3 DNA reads TGTGCCAGCAGTGAGCCTGCCTACGAGCAGTACTTC. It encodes CASSEPAYEQYF.

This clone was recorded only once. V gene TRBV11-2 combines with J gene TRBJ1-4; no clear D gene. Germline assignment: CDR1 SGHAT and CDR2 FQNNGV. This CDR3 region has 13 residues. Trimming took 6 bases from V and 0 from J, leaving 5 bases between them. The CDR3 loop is CASRPATNEKLFF. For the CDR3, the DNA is TGTGCCAGCAGACCGGCAACTAATGAAAAACTGTTTTTT. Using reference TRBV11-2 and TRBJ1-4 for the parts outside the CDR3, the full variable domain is EAGVAQSPRYKIIEKRQSVAFWCNPISGHATLYWYQQILGQGPKLLIQFQNNGVVDDSQLPKDRFSAERLKGVDSTLKIQPAKLEDSAVYLCASRPATNEKLFFGSGTQLSVL.

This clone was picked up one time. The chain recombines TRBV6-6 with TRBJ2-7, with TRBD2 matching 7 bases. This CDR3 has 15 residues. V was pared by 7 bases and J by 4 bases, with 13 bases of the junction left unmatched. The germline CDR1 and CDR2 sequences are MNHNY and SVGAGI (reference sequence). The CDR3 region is CASTDTGGPPYEQYF. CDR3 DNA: TGTGCCAGCACCGATACGGGAGGCCCCCCTTACGAGCAGTACTTC.

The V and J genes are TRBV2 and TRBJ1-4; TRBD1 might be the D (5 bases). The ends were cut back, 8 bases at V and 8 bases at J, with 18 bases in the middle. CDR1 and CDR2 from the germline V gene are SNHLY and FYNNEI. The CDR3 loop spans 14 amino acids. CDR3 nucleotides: TGTGCCAGCTCCAACCCGGGGGTAGGGGAAAAACTGTTTTTT. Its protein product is CASSNPGVGEKLFF.

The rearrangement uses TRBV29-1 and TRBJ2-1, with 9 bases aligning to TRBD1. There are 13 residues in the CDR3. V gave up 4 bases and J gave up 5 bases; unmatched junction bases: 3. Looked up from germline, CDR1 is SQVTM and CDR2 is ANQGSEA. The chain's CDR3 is CSVARDRDNEQFF. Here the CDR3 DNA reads TGCAGCGTTGCAAGGGACAGGGACAATGAGCAGTTCTTC.

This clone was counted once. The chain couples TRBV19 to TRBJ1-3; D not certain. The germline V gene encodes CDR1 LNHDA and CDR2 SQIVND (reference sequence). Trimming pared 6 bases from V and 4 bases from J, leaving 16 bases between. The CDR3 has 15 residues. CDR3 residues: CASSQGLLRGNTIYF. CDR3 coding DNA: TGTGCCAGTAGCCAAGGACTCCTAAGGGGAAACACCATATATTTT.

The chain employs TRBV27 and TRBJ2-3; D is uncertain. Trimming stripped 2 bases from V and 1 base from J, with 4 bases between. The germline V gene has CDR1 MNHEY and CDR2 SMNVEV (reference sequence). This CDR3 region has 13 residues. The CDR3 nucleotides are TGTGCCAGCAGTTTAGGACGCACAGATACGCAGTATTTT. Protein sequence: CASSLGRTDTQYF.

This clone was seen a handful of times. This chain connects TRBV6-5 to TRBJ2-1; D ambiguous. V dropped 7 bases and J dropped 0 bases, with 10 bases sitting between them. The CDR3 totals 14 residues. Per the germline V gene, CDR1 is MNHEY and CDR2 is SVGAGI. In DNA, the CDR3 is TGTGCCAGCAAGCTACGATACTCCTACAATGAGCAGTTCTTC. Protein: CASKLRYSYNEQFF.

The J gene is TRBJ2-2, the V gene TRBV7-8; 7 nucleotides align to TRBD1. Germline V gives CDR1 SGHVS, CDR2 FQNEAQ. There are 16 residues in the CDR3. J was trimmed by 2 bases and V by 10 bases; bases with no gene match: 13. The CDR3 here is CATPGQRLTNTGELFF. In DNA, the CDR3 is TGTGCCACCCCGGGACAGAGACTTACTAACACCGGGGAGCTGTTTTTT.

The CDR3 DNA sequence: TGTGCCAGAGGGGGGTGCAATCAGCCCCAGCATTTT. Translation gives CARGGCNQPQHF. The rearrangement uses TRBV6-4 and TRBJ1-5; maybe TRBD1 (6 bases). V lost 9 bases and J lost 2, with 8 bases in between. From germline, CDR1 is MRHNA and CDR2 SNTAGT. The CDR3 length is 12 residues.